The 25 T cell receptor beta chains given below trace back to one sample, sequenced in a study of T cell responses to AZD1222 COVID-19 vaccine. Profiled with immunoSEQ multiplex PCR; TCRdb holds only in-frame clones, not every one. The table has some 130,000 clones, 80% to 95% seen once. The source was peripheral blood, collected on day 0 of AZD1222 vaccination. These TCRs come from an adult in good health.

The V call is TRBV11-2, the J call TRBJ2-7; 13 nucleotides line up with TRBD2. Germline-derived CDR1 and CDR2 are SGHAT and FQNNGV. The CDR3 length is 19 residues. V gave up 4 bases and J gave up 6 bases; unmatched junction bases: 18. CDR3 amino acids: CASSSPTSGRNYLLSEQYF. CDR3 DNA sequence: TGTGCCAGCAGCTCTCCGACTAGCGGGAGGAATTACCTCCTCTCCGAGCAGTACTTC.

The chain combines TRBV28 with TRBJ1-2; TRBD1 matches at 9 bases. Germline CDR1 MDHEN, CDR2 SYDVKM. With V trimmed by 5 bases and J by 2 bases, 9 bases remained unmatched. The CDR3 loop spans 16 amino acids. CDR3 sequence reads: CASSTRGQGANYGYTF. The CDR3, as DNA: TGTGCCAGCAGTACCAGGGGACAGGGAGCCAACTATGGCTACACCTTC.

The chain uses TRBV4-1 and TRBJ1-2; D call uncertain. The CDR3 covers 12 residues. The V and J ends lost 5 bases and 7 bases respectively, with 11 bases between them. CDR1 is MGHRA, CDR2 YSYEKL, per germline. CDR3 residues: CASSTRHSGYTF. CDR3 sequence (DNA): TGCGCCAGCAGCACCCGACACTCTGGCTACACCTTC.

V is TRBV6-5 and J is TRBJ2-4; 10 bases match TRBD2. Germline values: CDR1 MNHEY, CDR2 SVGAGI. After removal of 4 bases from V and 0 bases from J, the junction contained 3 bases not matched to a gene. The CDR3 runs to 16 residues. This CDR3 is CASSSLAGVAKNIQYF. Written as DNA, the CDR3 is TGTGCCAGCAGTTCTCTAGCGGGGGTAGCCAAAAACATTCAGTACTTC.

The V call is TRBV2, the J call TRBJ2-5, with 9 bases identical to TRBD1. The CDR3 spans 14 residues. CDR1 and CDR2 (germline): SNHLY, FYNNEI. J was trimmed by 5 bases and V by 5 bases; bases with no gene match: 6. In DNA, the CDR3 is TGTGCCAGCAGTCTACAGGGGGCGGGTGAGACCCAGTACTTC. This encodes CASSLQGAGETQYF.

This clone was counted once. This chain links TRBV10-3 with TRBJ2-7; D not resolved. Per the germline V gene, CDR1 is ENHRY and CDR2 is SYGVKD. The V gene lost 2 bases and the J gene lost 6 bases, with 11 bases spanning the gap. The length of the CDR3 is 13 residues. CDR3 nucleotide sequence: TGTGCCATCAGTGAGGTTTTCGGGTCCGAGCAGTACTTC. As protein: CAISEVFGSEQYF.

The CDR3 sequence: CASSQESRGHYNSPLHF. CDR3 DNA: TGCGCCAGCAGCCAAGAGTCGAGGGGTCACTATAATTCACCCCTCCACTTT. This chain links TRBV4-1 with TRBJ1-6; possible D gene TRBD1, 5 bases. Trimming took off 0 bases at V and 3 bases at J, with 12 bases between the two ends. The CDR3 length is 17 residues. Germline-derived CDR1 and CDR2 are MGHRA and YSYEKL.

The chain recombines TRBV19 with TRBJ1-1; 7 bases fit TRBD1. The V gene's germline CDR1 is LNHDA and CDR2 SQIVND (reference sequence). V lost 4 bases to trimming and J lost 5 bases; unmatched junction nucleotides: 4. This CDR3 region has 13 residues. The CDR3 region has the DNA TGTGCCAGTAGTAGACAGGGTGGGACTGAAGCTTTCTTT. Translation: CASSRQGGTEAFF.

This chain uses TRBV14 with TRBJ2-2; D gene ambiguous. The germline V and J ends were trimmed by 3 bases and 5 bases, with 22 bases remaining between them. Germline-derived CDR1 and CDR2 are SGHDN and FVKESK. This CDR3 region has 18 residues. CDR3 region: CASSHILTSPGWTGELFF. The CDR3 DNA follows: TGTGCCAGCAGCCATATCTTGACCTCTCCGGGTTGGACCGGGGAGCTGTTTTTT.

V gene TRBV6-5 combines with J gene TRBJ1-1; 7 bases are shared with TRBD1. Losses at the gene ends were 6 bases for V and 9 bases for J; bases not matched to a gene: 4. There are 11 residues in the CDR3. CDR1 is MNHEY and CDR2 is SVGAGI in the germline V gene. CDR3 protein: CASRMDRKAFF. DNA for the CDR3: TGTGCCAGCAGAATGGACAGGAAAGCTTTCTTT.

This clone was picked up one time. The genes are TRBV2 and TRBJ2-2; D is possibly TRBD1 (6 bases). The CDR3 is 16 amino acids. With 6 bases removed from V and 3 bases from J, the gap between germline ends came to 17 bases. The germline gives CDR1 SNHLY, CDR2 FYNNEI. The CDR3 loop is CASRTNRALYTGELFF. CDR3 bases: TGTGCCAGCAGGACCAACAGGGCCTTGTACACCGGGGAGCTGTTTTTT.

The chain links TRBV12-3 or TRBV12-4 to TRBJ2-3; D remains unclear. V was clipped by 4 bases and J by 2 bases, with 7 bases between them. The CDR3 is 13 amino acids. CDR3 residues: CASSWADTDTQYF. DNA of the CDR3: TGTGCCAGCAGTTGGGCGGACACAGATACGCAGTATTTT.

This clone showed up just once. The chain combines TRBV6-6 with TRBJ1-2, with 7 bases identical to TRBD1. V was pared by 6 bases and J by 8 bases, with 12 bases of the junction left unmatched. Germline values: CDR1 MNHNY, CDR2 SVGAGI (reference sequence). The CDR3 has 14 amino acids. CDR3: CASRPGQHPFGYTF. The CDR3 DNA is TGTGCCAGCAGACCGGGACAGCACCCTTTCGGCTACACCTTC.

The chain is built from TRBV6-1 and TRBJ1-2; TRBD1 is a possible D gene (5 bases). V lost 3 bases to trimming and J lost 8 bases, with 13 bases between them. This CDR3 has 13 residues. Germline assignment: CDR1 MNHNS and CDR2 SASEGT. The CDR3 protein is CASSDSQGLGYTF. The CDR3 nucleotides read TGTGCCAGCAGTGACAGTCAGGGACTCGGCTACACCTTC.

CDR3 nucleotides: TGCGCCAGCAGCCCAGAATATCCGGGACAGAGATACAATGAGCAGTTCTTC. Translating it yields CASSPEYPGQRYNEQFF. This rearrangement joins TRBV4-1 to TRBJ2-1, with TRBD1 identical over 7 bases. The germline gives CDR1 MGHRA, CDR2 YSYEKL. Trimming at V came to 4 bases and at J to 4 bases, leaving 13 bases not matched to a gene. This CDR3 comprises 17 residues.

The chain has TRBV11-2 and TRBJ1-1, with 8 nucleotides matching TRBD1. The CDR3 runs to 14 residues. Germline V lookup: CDR1 SGHAT, CDR2 FQNNGV. V gave up 3 bases and J gave up 1 base; unmatched junction bases: 1. In DNA, the CDR3 is TGTGCCAGCAGCTTCCAGGGGGCGAACACTGAAGCTTTCTTT. Encoded protein: CASSFQGANTEAFF.

The chain's CDR3 is CASSEGAVNGYTF. In DNA, the CDR3 is TGTGCCAGCAGCGAGGGGGCAGTTAATGGCTACACCTTC. This chain joins TRBV9 and TRBJ1-2; TRBD1 aligns across 7 bases. Germline V gives CDR1 SGDLS, CDR2 YYNGEE. CDR3 size: 13 residues. Germline trimming cut 3 bases from V and 6 bases from J; bases unmatched to any gene: 5.

V and J are TRBV18 and TRBJ2-3; TRBD2 is a possible D gene (6 bases). Germline values: CDR1 KGHSH, CDR2 LQKENI. There are 15 residues in the CDR3. Trimming stripped 3 bases from V and 2 bases from J, with 12 bases between. The DNA for the CDR3 is TGTGCCAGCTCACCGTTCAGCGGGTACACAGATACGCAGTATTTT. Residues: CASSPFSGYTDTQYF.

The chain has TRBV19 and TRBJ1-1; D is ambiguous. This CDR3 spans 17 amino acids. From germline, CDR1 is LNHDA and CDR2 SQIVND (reference sequence). Trimming left V 5 bases short and J 2 bases short, with 21 bases between. For the CDR3, the DNA is TGTGCCAGTAGTCCTCCTATGGTCCGTTCATTCAACACTGAAGCTTTCTTT. The encoded protein is CASSPPMVRSFNTEAFF. Filled out from reference TRBV19 and TRBJ1-1, the complete variable domain reads DGGITQSPKYLFRKEGQNVTLSCEQNLNHDAMYWYRQDPGQGLRLIYYSQIVNDFQKGDIAEGYSVSREKKESFPLTVTSAQKNPTAFYLCASSPPMVRSFNTEAFFGQGTRLTVV.

This chain uses TRBV7-3 with TRBJ1-2; tentative D call: TRBD1 (6 bases). Deletions cut 1 base from V and 8 bases from J, with 20 bases between. This CDR3 spans 16 amino acids. The germline V gene encodes CDR1 SGHTA and CDR2 FQGTGA. The CDR3 nucleotides read TGTGCCAGCAGCTTAAGGAGGGGGAGGGTTTTTCGGGGCTACACCTTC. The encoded protein is CASSLRRGRVFRGYTF.

The gene calls are TRBV5-4 and TRBJ2-1; TRBD2 aligns across 11 bases. This CDR3 spans 15 amino acids. The junction had 3 bases not matched to a gene; V was cut back by 2 bases and J by 5 bases. The germline gives CDR1 SGHNT, CDR2 YYREEE (reference sequence). The CDR3 sequence is CASSLRLAGNNEQFF. DNA for the CDR3: TGTGCCAGCAGCTTAAGACTAGCGGGAAACAATGAGCAGTTCTTC.

This chain uses TRBV7-2 with TRBJ1-1; D might be TRBD1 (5 bases). The CDR3 runs to 13 residues. Trimming stripped 2 bases from V and 1 base from J, with 5 bases between. Germline V CDR1 and CDR2: SGHTA, FQGNSA. The CDR3 loop reads CASSLTGNTEAFF. CDR3 DNA sequence: TGTGCCAGCAGCTTAACAGGGAACACTGAAGCTTTCTTT.

This chain links TRBV9 with TRBJ2-3, with 9 bases identical to TRBD2. Trimming cost V 0 bases and J 2 bases; bases outside gene matches: 1. The CDR3 runs to 15 residues. CDR1 and CDR2 (germline): SGDLS, YYNGEE. The CDR3 coding sequence is TGTGCCAGCAGCGTAGGACTAGCGGACACAGATACGCAGTATTTT. It translates to CASSVGLADTDTQYF.

J is TRBJ2-1 and V is TRBV15; D is ambiguous. Trimming left V 0 bases short and J 5 bases short, with 5 bases between. This CDR3 has 13 residues. Per the germline V gene, CDR1 is LNHNV and CDR2 is YYDKDF (reference sequence). The CDR3 region is CATSRDEHNEQFF. The DNA of the CDR3 is TGTGCCACCAGCAGAGATGAACACAATGAGCAGTTCTTC.

The chain couples TRBV3-1 (or the pseudogene TRBV3-2) to TRBJ2-3, with 10 bases matching TRBD2. The J segment lost 4 bases and the V segment lost 5 bases, leaving 15 bases of the junction unmatched. The CDR3 is 18 residues long. The germline CDR1 and CDR2 sequences are LGHDT and YNNKEL (reference sequence). This CDR3 is CASSKPPTAGGYPDTQYF. DNA of the CDR3: TGTGCCAGCAGCAAACCCCCTACAGCGGGAGGGTACCCAGATACGCAGTATTTT.